What follows describes a single TCR beta chain. The antigen is not known. This sample was taken from a study of CD8 T cells in ankylosing spondylitis. Overall study results and limits: There was a TCR beta motif, made of several highly homologous variants, that appeared characteristic of ankylosing spondylitis blood. Reportedly, matched ankylosing spondylitis synovial fluid was significantly enriched for disease-linked clones. Some of the motif variants had earlier been found in reactive arthritis patients' fluid and blood. A CD8+ phenotype characterized the disease-linked clones, which were relatively rare in peripheral blood.

Using its own MiXCR run on the 5' RACE reads, TCRdb lists one record per CDR3 protein. The sample holds around 450,000 distinct CDR3 sequences, 26% seen once. Germline CDR1 and CDR2: SQVTM and ANQGSEA. This CDR3 has 16 amino acids. V was clipped by 2 bases and J by 0 bases, with 14 bases between them. The source is a male donor with ankylosing spondylitis. This chain uses TRBV29-1 with TRBJ1-3; D gene uncertain. Sequencing was done on a sample of blood, either unsorted or a sorted T cell fraction (not recorded which). The CDR3 protein is CSVEPLTTSSGNTIYF. CDR3 nucleotides: TGCAGCGTTGAACCCCTGACTACAAGCTCTGGAAACACCATATATTTT.